Presented here are 14 T cell receptor beta chains from one specimen sequenced in a study of shared clonotypes between healthy human individuals. Produced via immunoSEQ multiplex PCR; TCRdb's table is partial and in-frame only. The sample holds around 1.9 million clones; 93% are singletons and the top ten take roughly 1.7%. CD45RO-negative cells were positively selected for CCR7, leaving out terminally differentiated effector memory CD45RA+ cells. Sequencing input: naive CD8+ T cells from PBMCs. These receptors all come from a man younger than 35 in good health. Some clones in this sample may be carry-over from other donors' samples.

Comment on this clone: Other DNA sequences of this sample code for an identical CDR3. V and J are TRBV7-9 and TRBJ2-7; D not resolved. CDR1 and CDR2 from the germline V gene are SEHNR and FQNEAQ (reference sequence). The CDR3 is 14 amino acids. The V end lost 5 bases, the J end lost 2 bases, and 13 bases lay between the germline ends. CDR3 DNA: TGTGCCAGCAGCCCGCTGGGCGGTCCCTACGAGCAGTACTTC. The encoded protein is CASSPLGGPYEQYF. The full variable domain, rest sourced from reference TRBV7-9 and TRBJ2-7, is DTGVSQNPRHKITKRGQNVTFRCDPISEHNRLYWYRQTLGQGPEFLTYFQNEAQLEKSRLLSDRFSAERPKGSFSTLEIQRTEQGDSAMYLCASSPLGGPYEQYFGPGTRLTVT.

The V gene is TRBV9, the J gene TRBJ1-2, with D perhaps matching TRBD1 (6 bases). The germline gives CDR1 SGDLS, CDR2 YYNGEE. V lost 5 bases to trimming and J lost 4 bases, with 18 bases between them. This CDR3 is built from 15 residues. CDR3 DNA: TGTGCCAGCAGTCCTTCCCGGGGGGCCCTCTATGGCTACACCTTC. Translated: CASSPSRGALYGYTF.

V usage is TRBV2 and J usage is TRBJ1-3; D gene ambiguous. This CDR3 spans 15 amino acids. Germline CDR1 SNHLY, CDR2 FYNNEI. Trimming left V 6 bases short and J 3 bases short, with 15 bases between. This CDR3 reads CASREDGAGGNTIYF. CDR3 sequence (DNA): TGTGCCAGCAGGGAGGACGGCGCCGGTGGAAACACCATATATTTT.

The rearrangement uses TRBV5-6 and TRBJ2-1; D may be TRBD2 (6 bases). Per germline, CDR1 SGHDT and CDR2 YYEEEE. The CDR3 has 16 amino acids. Trimming took off 4 bases at V and 0 bases at J, with 14 bases between the two ends. The CDR3 sequence is CASSGPGLSSYNEQFF. The DNA for the CDR3 is TGTGCCAGCAGCGGTCCGGGACTCAGCTCCTACAATGAGCAGTTCTTC.

This clone was picked up one time. V is TRBV2 and J is TRBJ2-7; a possible D gene is TRBD1 (5 bases). The V gene's germline CDR1 is SNHLY and CDR2 FYNNEI. V dropped 10 bases and J dropped 5 bases, with 9 bases sitting between them. The CDR3 loop spans 10 amino acids. DNA of the CDR3: TGTGCCACCAGACAGAACGAGCAGTACTTC. Its translation is CATRQNEQYF.

The rearrangement links TRBV5-4 to TRBJ2-1; D remains unclear. Germline V gene data show CDR1 as SGHNT and CDR2 as YYREEE (reference sequence). Trimming cost V 0 bases and J 8 bases, with 12 bases left between them. This CDR3 region has 14 residues. The CDR3 DNA reads TGTGCCAGCAGCTTGGGTCCAGTCGCGGATGAGCAGTTCTTC. Translating it yields CASSLGPVADEQFF. The full variable domain, rest sourced from reference TRBV5-4 and TRBJ2-1, is ETGVTQSPTHLIKTRGQQVTLRCSSQSGHNTVSWYQQALGQGPQFIFQYYREEENGRGNFPPRFSGLQFPNYSSELNVNALELDDSALYLCASSLGPVADEQFFGPGTRLTVL.

The chain couples TRBV6-5 to TRBJ2-1, with D perhaps given as TRBD1 or TRBD2 (5 bases each). Germline V gene data show CDR1 as MNHEY and CDR2 as SVGAGI. This CDR3 has 14 amino acids. The germline V and J ends were trimmed by 7 bases and 7 bases, with 17 bases remaining between them. The CDR3, as DNA: TGTGCCAGCACGGTGGACGGGAAGGGGAATGAGCAGTTCTTC. Protein sequence: CASTVDGKGNEQFF.

The chain combines TRBV11-2 with TRBJ2-3; 12 nucleotides align to TRBD2. J was trimmed by 4 bases and V by 1 base; bases with no gene match: 3. This CDR3 is 16 amino acids long. Germline loops: CDR1 SGHAT, CDR2 FQNNGV. The CDR3: CASSLVASGRADTQYF. CDR3 DNA: TGTGCCAGCAGCTTAGTGGCTAGCGGGAGGGCAGATACGCAGTATTTT.

Regarding this clone: Within the sample, other DNA sequences also encode this same CDR3. The chain joins TRBV19 to TRBJ2-7; D not certain. CDR3 size: 13 residues. V was pared by 3 bases and J by 2 bases, with 8 bases between. CDR1 and CDR2 from the germline V gene are LNHDA and SQIVND (reference sequence). The CDR3 DNA reads TGTGCCAGTAGTATTGGGCTGGCCTACGAGCAGTACTTC. Protein: CASSIGLAYEQYF.

The chain carries TRBV6-5 and TRBJ2-7; D call uncertain. The CDR3 runs to 13 residues. CDR1 is MNHEY and CDR2 is SVGAGI in the germline V gene. V dropped 2 bases and J dropped 3 bases, with 8 bases sitting between them. CDR3 DNA sequence: TGTGCCAGCAGTTACAACGCCAACTACGAGCAGTACTTC. This encodes CASSYNANYEQYF.

Notes on this clone: The same CDR3 is also encoded by other DNA sequences in this sample. The rearrangement uses TRBV7-9 and TRBJ2-7; D is unclear. CDR1 and CDR2 (germline): SEHNR, FQNEAQ (reference sequence). CDR3 length: 12 residues. Trimming removed 1 base at V and 2 bases at J, with 3 bases between. DNA for the CDR3: TGTGCCAGCAGCTTAGAGCCCTACGAGCAGTACTTC. Protein sequence: CASSLEPYEQYF.

The rearrangement joins TRBV30 to TRBJ1-1; D is undetermined. This CDR3 contains 15 residues. Trimming removed 3 bases from V and 5 bases from J, with 19 bases in between. CDR1 is GTSNPN and CDR2 is SVGIG in the germline V gene (reference sequence). CDR3 region: CAWSRTGRMGTEAFF. Written as DNA, the CDR3 is TGTGCCTGGAGCCGAACCGGACGCATGGGGACTGAAGCTTTCTTT.

V and J are TRBV7-9 and TRBJ2-1; TRBD2 is a possible D gene (7 bases). CDR3 size: 12 residues. V lost 8 bases to trimming and J lost 8 bases, with 13 bases between them. CDR1 and CDR2 from the germline V gene are SEHNR and FQNEAQ (reference sequence). CDR3 coding DNA: TGTGCCAGCCCAGGGGAGGGGTATGAGCAGTTCTTC. Encoded protein: CASPGEGYEQFF.

V is TRBV28 and J is TRBJ2-2; unclear D gene. The CDR3 runs to 13 residues. The germline V gene encodes CDR1 MDHEN and CDR2 SYDVKM. V was cut by 6 bases and J by 6 bases, with 11 bases left in between. CDR3 bases: TGTGCCAGCAGAAGTTTAAGGTCCGGGGAGCTGTTTTTT. Protein sequence: CASRSLRSGELFF.